The 21 T cell receptor beta chains given below trace back to one sample, sequenced in a study of blood T cell repertoires in COVID-19. Sequencing was performed with immunoSEQ multiplex PCR; in TCRdb, only in-frame clones are kept and a portion is missing. This sample has 65,000 to 90,000 clones; 65% to 85% occur once, and the top ten carry roughly 4%. The sequencing sample was made of peripheral blood. The receptors come from a woman aged 60-75 years with acute or convalescent COVID-19.

This chain connects TRBV3-1 (or the pseudogene TRBV3-2) to TRBJ2-7; no reliable D call. The ends were cut back, 4 bases at V and 6 bases at J, with 10 bases in the middle. This CDR3 is built from 12 residues. Germline loops: CDR1 LGHDT, CDR2 YNNKEL (reference sequence). CDR3 loop: CASSRGVVEQYF. In nucleotides, the CDR3 is TGTGCCAGCAGCCGCGGAGTCGTCGAGCAGTACTTC.

The chain links TRBV6-6 to TRBJ2-2; D gene uncertain. This CDR3 is 15 amino acids long. The ends were cut back, 0 bases at V and 0 bases at J, with 5 bases in the middle. Germline V lookup: CDR1 MNHNY, CDR2 SVGAGI (reference sequence). The CDR3 nucleotides read TGTGCCAGCAGTTACTCGCTAGCGAACACCGGGGAGCTGTTTTTT. The encoded protein is CASSYSLANTGELFF.

This clone showed up just a few times. This chain uses TRBV19 with TRBJ2-1; D is perhaps TRBD1 (5 bases). The ends were cut back, 9 bases at V and 0 bases at J, with 18 bases in the middle. This CDR3 has 16 residues. Germline assignment: CDR1 LNHDA and CDR2 SQIVND (reference sequence). CDR3 bases: TGTGCCAGCAGAAACGCGGACACGAGCTCCTACAATGAGCAGTTCTTC. Its protein product is CASRNADTSSYNEQFF.

This clone was found once. This chain joins TRBV4-2 and TRBJ2-1; 7 nucleotides align to TRBD2. CDR3 size: 16 residues. The germline gives CDR1 LGHNA, CDR2 YNFKEQ. V shed 0 bases and J 9 bases; nucleotides not matched to a gene: 11. The CDR3 sequence: CASSQEWDYNYSEQFF. The DNA for the CDR3 is TGTGCCAGCAGCCAAGAGTGGGACTACAACTATAGTGAGCAGTTCTTC.

This chain joins TRBV5-1 and TRBJ1-1; D possibly corresponds to TRBD1 (6 bases). This CDR3 region has 14 residues. Trimming left V 4 bases short and J 1 base short, with 11 bases between. Germline V CDR1 and CDR2: SGHRS, YFSETQ. Here the CDR3 reads CASSITTGNTEAFF. The DNA of the CDR3 is TGCGCCAGCAGCATTACGACAGGGAACACTGAAGCTTTCTTT.

There are a few counts of this clone. The chain carries TRBV12-5 and TRBJ2-3; 11 nucleotides line up with TRBD2. The CDR3 consists of 18 residues. V was pared by 7 bases and J by 0 bases, with 12 bases of the junction left unmatched. Per germline, CDR1 LGHNT and CDR2 FRNRAP. The CDR3 DNA sequence: TGTGCTAGTGCCTTAAAGGGACTAGCGGATCCTAGCACAGATACGCAGTATTTT. Encoded protein: CASALKGLADPSTDTQYF.

The chain has TRBV2 and TRBJ1-3; D may be TRBD1 (6 bases). V gave up 4 bases and J gave up 0 bases, with 10 bases separating them. The CDR3 totals 15 residues. Germline V CDR1 and CDR2: SNHLY, FYNNEI. The CDR3 spells CASSVRGHSGNTIYF. As DNA, the CDR3 is TGTGCCAGCAGTGTTAGGGGACACTCTGGAAACACCATATATTTT.

The chain carries TRBV5-5 and TRBJ1-1; 10 bases align to TRBD1. Trimming removed 2 bases from V and 1 base from J; junction bases left unmatched: 5. The CDR3 totals 16 residues. Germline CDR1 reads SGHKS; CDR2 reads YYEKEE (reference sequence). CDR3 sequence reads: CASSLRTGGKNTEAFF. The CDR3 DNA reads TGTGCCAGCAGCTTAAGGACAGGGGGTAAGAACACTGAAGCTTTCTTT.

V gene TRBV18 combines with J gene TRBJ1-6; TRBD1 is a possible D gene (6 bases). Germline loops: CDR1 KGHSH, CDR2 LQKENI. V lost 5 bases, J lost 6 bases, and 17 bases lay in between. The CDR3 totals 16 residues. CDR3 nucleotides: TGTGCCAGCTCAATTCGATCACAGGGCTCTAATTCACCCCTCCACTTT. Protein sequence: CASSIRSQGSNSPLHF.

The chain employs TRBV3-1 (or the pseudogene TRBV3-2) and TRBJ1-2; the match to TRBD1 covers 7 bases. Germline CDR1 reads LGHDT; CDR2 reads YNNKEL (reference sequence). CDR3 length: 14 amino acids. With 6 bases clipped from V and 6 bases from J, the junction kept 10 bases outside the gene matches. CDR3 coding DNA: TGTGCCAGCAGTCCTAGACCACAGGGGCATGGCTACACCTTC. Its protein is CASSPRPQGHGYTF.

The CDR3 DNA is TGTGCCAGCAGTGACCTATATGAAGCTTTCTTT. It codes for CASSDLYEAFF. The chain recombines TRBV2 with TRBJ1-1; D not certain. Trimming pared 3 bases from V and 7 bases from J, leaving 6 bases between. CDR3 length equals 11 residues. Per germline, CDR1 SNHLY and CDR2 FYNNEI. Based on the CDR3 plus reference TRBV2 and TRBJ1-1, the full variable domain is EPEVTQTPSHQVTQMGQEVILRCVPISNHLYFYWYRQILGQKVEFLVSFYNNEISEKSEIFDDQFSVERPDGSNFTLKIRSTKLEDSAMYFCASSDLYEAFFGQGTRLTVV.

By sample fraction, this clone is medium-sized. This sequence joins TRBV27 and TRBJ1-1, with no clear D. Germline V gene data show CDR1 as MNHEY and CDR2 as SMNVEV (reference sequence). This CDR3 is built from 13 residues. Trimming removed 2 bases from V and 9 bases from J, with 13 bases in between. DNA of the CDR3: TGTGCCAGCAGTTTAGTAACAGCTTCAAAAGCTTTCTTT. Translated: CASSLVTASKAFF.

This clone was seen more than once but under ten times. This chain uses TRBV30 with TRBJ2-1, with D uncertain. Germline CDR1 GTSNPN, CDR2 SVGIG (reference sequence). This CDR3 comprises 15 residues. Trimming took 3 bases from V and 0 from J, leaving 12 bases between them. This CDR3 is CAWRLMRSSYNEQFF. CDR3 sequence (DNA): TGTGCCTGGAGACTAATGCGGAGCTCCTACAATGAGCAGTTCTTC.

Regarding this clone: One end of the junction varies from germline; a read error may be responsible. Other DNA sequences in this sample translate to the same CDR3. This sequence joins TRBV5-1 and TRBJ2-5; 8 bases agree with TRBD2. This CDR3 comprises 14 residues. Germline values: CDR1 SGHRS, CDR2 YFSETQ. CDR3 nucleotide sequence: TGCGCCAGCAGCTTATCAGCGGGAGATAAGACTCAGTACTTC. It translates to CASSLSAGDKTQYF.

This clone showed up just a few times. The chain has TRBV18 and TRBJ1-4; D is unresolved. Trimming shortened V by 3 bases and J by 4 bases, and 12 bases separated the two germline ends. Germline V gives CDR1 KGHSH, CDR2 LQKENI. This CDR3 region has 15 residues. CDR3 in DNA: TGTGCCAGCTCACCCCCCAGCGGAGGTAATGAAAAACTGTTTTTT. It codes for CASSPPSGGNEKLFF.

The CDR3 loop is CASSPREEGGYTF. As DNA, the CDR3 is TGTGCCAGCTCACCTCGCGAGGAGGGTGGCTACACCTTC. The V gene is TRBV18, the J gene TRBJ1-2; D is uncertain. The germline CDR1 and CDR2 sequences are KGHSH and LQKENI. The CDR3 is 13 amino acids. V was shortened by 3 bases and J by 7 bases, with 12 bases between the two germline ends.

The chain carries TRBV18 and TRBJ1-2; 9 bases are shared with TRBD1. The CDR3 is made up of 14 amino acids. In germline, CDR1 is KGHSH, CDR2 LQKENI. The J segment lost 8 bases and the V segment lost 3 bases, leaving 7 bases of the junction unmatched. The CDR3 DNA follows: TGTGCCAGCTCACCTGACAGGGGGTTCGGGGGCTACACCTTC. Translating gives CASSPDRGFGGYTF.

The chain carries TRBV20-1 and TRBJ2-2, with 8 bases that match TRBD1. The germline V gene encodes CDR1 DFQATT and CDR2 SNEGSKA (reference sequence). The length of the CDR3 is 16 residues. V lost 3 bases and J lost 6; bases outside the gene matches: 12. The CDR3 spells CSASSAVRGLSGELFF. CDR3 DNA: TGCAGTGCTAGTTCGGCGGTCAGGGGGCTGTCCGGGGAGCTGTTTTTT.

The chain joins TRBV7-3 to TRBJ2-3; unclear D gene. Trimming stripped 5 bases from V and 2 bases from J, with 11 bases between. The CDR3 is 14 residues long. Germline loops: CDR1 SGHTA, CDR2 FQGTGA. The CDR3 DNA is TGTGCCAGCAGCCTTGGTACAGACACAGATACGCAGTATTTT. Its protein is CASSLGTDTDTQYF.

The chain recombines TRBV2 with TRBJ2-7; the match to TRBD1 covers 9 bases. V trimming: 5 bases; J trimming: 3 bases; junction bases outside the gene matches: 5. Germline CDR1 is SNHLY and CDR2 is FYNNEI. The CDR3 spans 14 residues. DNA of the CDR3: TGTGCCAGCAGTCCGGGACAGGGAATCTACGAGCAGTACTTC. Translation: CASSPGQGIYEQYF. The variable domain in full, with the rest retrieved from reference TRBV2 and TRBJ2-7, is EPEVTQTPSHQVTQMGQEVILRCVPISNHLYFYWYRQILGQKVEFLVSFYNNEISEKSEIFDDQFSVERPDGSNFTLKIRSTKLEDSAMYFCASSPGQGIYEQYFGPGTRLTVT.

This chain uses TRBV5-1 with TRBJ1-4; a weak D match, TRBD1 (5 bases). V shed 3 bases and J shed 0 bases, with 6 bases lying between them. The CDR3 contains 14 residues. Per germline, CDR1 SGHRS and CDR2 YFSETQ. CDR3 DNA: TGCGCCAGCAGCTGGGGCTCAACTAATGAAAAACTGTTTTTT. Amino acids: CASSWGSTNEKLFF. The full variable domain, its missing parts supplied by reference TRBV5-1 and TRBJ1-4, is KAGVTQTPRYLIKTRGQQVTLSCSPISGHRSVSWYQQTPGQGLQFLFEYFSETQRNKGNFPGRFSGRQFSNSRSEMNVSTLELGDSALYLCASSWGSTNEKLFFGSGTQLSVL.